Listed below are T cell receptor beta chains from one sample, sequenced in a study of cytomegalovirus exposure and HLA in healthy donors. Measured with immunoSEQ multiplex PCR; TCRdb has only the in-frame clones, and not every one. The repertoire has approximately 160,000 clones, under 85% of them found once; the top ten carry around 4.3%. Material for sequencing was PBMCs. These receptors were taken from a man in his forties or fifties in good health and CMV-seropositive. CDR3s include the opening cysteine and the closing phenylalanine or tryptophan. Fields, in order: V gene, clone size, D gene, J gene, CDR3 protein, CDR3 DNA. A D gene is named only where the DNA matches it firmly. Clone size, where shown, is once, few, many, or a class for clones that have expanded.

>TRBV27|NA|NA|TRBJ1-5
CASGRRDQPQHF
TGTGCCAGCGGCCGTCGTGATCAGCCCCAGCATTTT
>TRBV29-1|NA|TRBD1|TRBJ2-7
CSAQTGGTYEQYF
TGCAGCGCCCAAACAGGGGGGACCTACGAGCAGTACTTC
>TRBV5-1|NA|TRBD2|TRBJ2-5
CASSHGTSDQETQYF
TGCGCCAGCAGCCACGGGACTAGCGACCAAGAGACCCAGTACTTC
>TRBV7-9|few|NA|TRBJ2-7
CASSWGTGLEQYF
TGTGCCAGCAGCTGGGGAACAGGGCTGGAGCAGTACTTC
>TRBV28|NA|NA|TRBJ2-7
CATVSPGSGVDYEQYF
TGTGCCACCGTTAGCCCAGGGTCGGGAGTTGACTACGAGCAGTACTTC
>TRBV27|NA|TRBD1|TRBJ1-5
CASKPGGFQPQHF
TGTGCCTCGAAGCCAGGGGGCTTTCAGCCCCAGCATTTT
>TRBV7-6|NA|TRBD2|TRBJ2-5
CASSYIAGGSPQETQYF
TGTGCCAGCAGCTACATAGCGGGGGGGTCCCCTCAAGAGACCCAGTACTTC
>TRBV7-2|few|TRBD2|TRBJ2-3
CASSSTSGRDTQYF
TGTGCCAGCAGCTCGACTAGCGGGAGGGATACGCAGTATTTT
>TRBV6-6|NA|TRBD1|TRBJ1-4
CASSYPTGTNEKLFF
TGTGCCAGCAGTTACCCGACAGGGACTAATGAAAAACTGTTTTTT
>TRBV29-1|NA|NA|TRBJ2-7
CSVANPNGTYEQYF
TGCAGCGTTGCCAACCCGAACGGGACCTACGAGCAGTACTTC
>TRBV30|once|NA|TRBJ1-2
CAWRMGLTTYGYTF
TGTGCCTGGAGAATGGGCCTGACGACCTATGGCTACACCTTC
>TRBV5-5|NA|NA|TRBJ2-7
CASSDYLSLYEQYF
TGTGCCAGCTCCGACTACCTCTCGCTCTACGAGCAGTACTTC
>TRBV5-1|NA|TRBD2|TRBJ2-1
CASRTSGGSYNEQFF
TGCGCCAGTCGGACTAGCGGGGGCTCCTACAATGAGCAGTTCTTC
>TRBV5-1|NA|NA|TRBJ2-2
CASRGVTGELFF
TGCGCCAGCAGAGGGGTAACCGGGGAGCTGTTTTTT
>TRBV30|NA|TRBD1|TRBJ2-7
CAWSPGQGREQYF
TGTGCCTGGAGTCCAGGACAGGGCCGCGAGCAGTACTTC
>TRBV6-1|NA|NA|TRBJ2-5
CASSEIGTPKTQYF
TGTGCCAGCAGTGAAATCGGGACACCTAAGACCCAGTACTTC
>TRBV5-1|NA|NA|TRBJ2-5
CASSLGHPFETQYF
TGCGCCAGCAGCTTGGGACACCCCTTCGAGACCCAGTACTTC
>TRBV2|NA|NA|TRBJ1-4
CASSGLVEGRGNEKLFF
TGTGCCAGCAGTGGACTAGTTGAGGGGCGAGGTAATGAAAAACTGTTTTTT
>TRBV27|NA|TRBD1|TRBJ2-2
CASRPGGANTGELFF
TGTGCCAGCAGGCCAGGGGGCGCGAACACCGGGGAGCTGTTTTTT
>TRBV15|NA|TRBD1|TRBJ1-5
CATSREGQEGQPQHF
TGTGCCACCAGCAGAGAGGGACAGGAGGGGCAGCCCCAGCATTTT
>TRBV30|NA|NA|TRBJ2-1
CAWSVGGAVEQFF
TGTGCCTGGAGTGTAGGTGGGGCGGTTGAGCAGTTCTTC
>TRBV19|NA|NA|TRBJ1-5
CASRLGGQNSNQPQHF
TGTGCCAGCCGCTTGGGAGGGCAGAATAGCAATCAGCCCCAGCATTTT
>TRBV4-1|NA|NA|TRBJ1-1
CASRATNTEAFF
TGCGCCAGCAGAGCAACGAACACTGAAGCTTTCTTT
>TRBV4-1|few|TRBD1|TRBJ1-3
CASSTGQGNGNTIYF
TGCGCCAGCAGCACGGGACAGGGGAATGGAAACACCATATATTTT
>TRBV7-3|NA|NA|TRBJ2-1
CASSLESGALNEQFF
TGTGCCAGCAGCTTAGAGTCAGGGGCCCTGAATGAGCAGTTCTTC
>TRBV7-9|NA|NA|TRBJ2-2
CSSSHKGTPNTGELFF
TGTTCCAGCAGCCATAAGGGGACACCGAACACCGGGGAGCTGTTTTTT
>TRBV4-2|NA|TRBD2|TRBJ2-7
CASSQATSGGAFVYEQYF
TGTGCCAGCAGCCAGGCTACTAGCGGGGGGGCCTTCGTCTACGAGCAGTACTTC